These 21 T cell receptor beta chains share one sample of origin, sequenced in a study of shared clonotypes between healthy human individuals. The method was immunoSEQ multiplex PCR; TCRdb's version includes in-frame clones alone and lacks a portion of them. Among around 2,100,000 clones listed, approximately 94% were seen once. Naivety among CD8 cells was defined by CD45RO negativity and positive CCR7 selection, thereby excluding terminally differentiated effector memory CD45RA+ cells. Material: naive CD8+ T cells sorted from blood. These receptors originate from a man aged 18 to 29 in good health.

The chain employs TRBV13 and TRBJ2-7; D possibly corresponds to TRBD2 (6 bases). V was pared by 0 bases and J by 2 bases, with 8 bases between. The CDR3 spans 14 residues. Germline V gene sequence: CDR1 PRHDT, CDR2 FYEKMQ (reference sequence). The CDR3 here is CASSLGGSPYEQYF. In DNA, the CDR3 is TGTGCCAGCAGCTTAGGCGGGAGTCCCTACGAGCAGTACTTC.

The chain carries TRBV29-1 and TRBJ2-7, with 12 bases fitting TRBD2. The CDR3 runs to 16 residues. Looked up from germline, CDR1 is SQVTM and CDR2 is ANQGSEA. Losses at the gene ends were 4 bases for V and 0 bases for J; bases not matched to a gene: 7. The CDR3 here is CSVGGGLAGVSYEQYF. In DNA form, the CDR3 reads TGCAGCGTTGGAGGGGGACTAGCGGGCGTCTCCTACGAGCAGTACTTC.

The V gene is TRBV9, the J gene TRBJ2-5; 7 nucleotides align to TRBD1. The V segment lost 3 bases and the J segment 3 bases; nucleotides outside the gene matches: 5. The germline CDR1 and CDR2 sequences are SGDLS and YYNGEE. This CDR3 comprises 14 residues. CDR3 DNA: TGTGCCAGCAGCGGAAGGACAGGCGAAGAGACCCAGTACTTC. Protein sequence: CASSGRTGEETQYF.

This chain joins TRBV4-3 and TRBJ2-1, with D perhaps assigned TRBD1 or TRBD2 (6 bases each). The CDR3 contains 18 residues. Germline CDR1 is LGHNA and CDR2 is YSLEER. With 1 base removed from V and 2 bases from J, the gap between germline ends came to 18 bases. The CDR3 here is CASSQVWSAGEAYNEQFF. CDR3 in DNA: TGCGCCAGCAGCCAAGTTTGGTCAGCAGGGGAGGCCTACAATGAGCAGTTCTTC.

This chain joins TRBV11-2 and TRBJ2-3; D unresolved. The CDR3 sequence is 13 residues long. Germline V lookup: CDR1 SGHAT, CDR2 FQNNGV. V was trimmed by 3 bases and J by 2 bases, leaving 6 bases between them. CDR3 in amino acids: CASSFGPTDTQYF. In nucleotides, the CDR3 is TGTGCCAGCAGCTTCGGCCCCACAGATACGCAGTATTTT.

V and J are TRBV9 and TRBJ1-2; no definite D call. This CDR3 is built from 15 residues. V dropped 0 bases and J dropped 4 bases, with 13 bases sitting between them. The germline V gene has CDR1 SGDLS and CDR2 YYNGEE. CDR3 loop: CASSVEGSTSYGYTF. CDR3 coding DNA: TGTGCCAGCAGCGTAGAGGGCAGCACCTCCTATGGCTACACCTTC.

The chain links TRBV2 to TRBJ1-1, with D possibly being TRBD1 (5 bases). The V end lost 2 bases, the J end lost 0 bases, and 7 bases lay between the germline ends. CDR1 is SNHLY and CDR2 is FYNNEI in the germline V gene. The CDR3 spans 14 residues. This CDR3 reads CASSERQMNTEAFF. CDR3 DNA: TGTGCCAGCAGTGAAAGACAGATGAACACTGAAGCTTTCTTT.

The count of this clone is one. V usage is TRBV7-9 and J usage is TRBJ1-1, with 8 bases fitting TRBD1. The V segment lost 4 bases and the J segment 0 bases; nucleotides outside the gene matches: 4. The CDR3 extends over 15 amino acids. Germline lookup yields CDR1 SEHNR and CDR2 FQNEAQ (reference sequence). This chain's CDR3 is CASSWETGVNTEAFF. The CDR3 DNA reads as TGTGCCAGCAGCTGGGAGACAGGGGTGAACACTGAAGCTTTCTTT.

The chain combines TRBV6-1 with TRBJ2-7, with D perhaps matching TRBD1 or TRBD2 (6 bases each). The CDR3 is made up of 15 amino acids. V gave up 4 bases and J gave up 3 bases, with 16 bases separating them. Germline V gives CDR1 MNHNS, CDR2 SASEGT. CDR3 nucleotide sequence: TGTGCCAGCAGTGGACACGCGGGGACACGCTACGAGCAGTACTTC. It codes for CASSGHAGTRYEQYF.

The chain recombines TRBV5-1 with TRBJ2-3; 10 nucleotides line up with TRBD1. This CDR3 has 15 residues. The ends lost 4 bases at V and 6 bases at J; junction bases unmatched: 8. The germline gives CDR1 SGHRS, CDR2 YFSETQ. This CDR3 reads CASSSRDRGLDTQYF. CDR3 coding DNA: TGCGCCAGCAGCAGCCGGGACAGGGGCTTGGATACGCAGTATTTT.

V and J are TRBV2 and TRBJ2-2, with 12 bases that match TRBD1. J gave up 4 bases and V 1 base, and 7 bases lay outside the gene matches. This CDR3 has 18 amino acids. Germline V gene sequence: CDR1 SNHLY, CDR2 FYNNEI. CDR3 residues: CASSEGWDRGRSTGELFF. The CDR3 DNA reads TGTGCCAGCAGTGAAGGATGGGACAGGGGGCGTAGCACCGGGGAGCTGTTTTTT.

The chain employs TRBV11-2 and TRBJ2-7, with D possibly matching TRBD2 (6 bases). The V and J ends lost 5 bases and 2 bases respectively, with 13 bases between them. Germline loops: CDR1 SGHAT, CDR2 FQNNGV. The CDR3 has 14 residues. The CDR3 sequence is CASSSSSGAYEQYF. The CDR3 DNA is TGTGCCAGCAGCAGTAGTAGCGGTGCCTACGAGCAGTACTTC.

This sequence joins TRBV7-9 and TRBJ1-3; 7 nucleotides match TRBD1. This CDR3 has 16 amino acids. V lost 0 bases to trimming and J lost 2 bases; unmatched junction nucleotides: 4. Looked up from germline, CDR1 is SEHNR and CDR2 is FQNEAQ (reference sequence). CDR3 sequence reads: CASSLAGTAAGNTIYF. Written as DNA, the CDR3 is TGTGCCAGCAGCTTAGCCGGGACAGCAGCTGGAAACACCATATATTTT.

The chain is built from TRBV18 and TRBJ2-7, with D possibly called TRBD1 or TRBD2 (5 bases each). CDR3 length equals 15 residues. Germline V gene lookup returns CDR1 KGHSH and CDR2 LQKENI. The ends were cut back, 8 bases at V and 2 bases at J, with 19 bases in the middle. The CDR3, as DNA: TGTGCCAGCCTTGACTCCGGGGACGGTCCCTACGAGCAGTACTTC. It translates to CASLDSGDGPYEQYF.

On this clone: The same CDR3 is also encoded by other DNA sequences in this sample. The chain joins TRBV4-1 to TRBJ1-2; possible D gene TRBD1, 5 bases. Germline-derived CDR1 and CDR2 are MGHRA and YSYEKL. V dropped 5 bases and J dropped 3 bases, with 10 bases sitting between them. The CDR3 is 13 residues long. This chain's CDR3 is CASSGGVDYGYTF. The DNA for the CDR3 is TGCGCCAGCAGCGGGGGAGTCGACTATGGCTACACCTTC.

The CDR3 region has the DNA TGTGCCAGCAGCTTAGCTGGGGAACAAGGGGATTGGTTCTTC. Its protein is CASSLAGEQGDWFF. The gene calls are TRBV7-9 and TRBJ2-1, with a weak D call TRBD1 (5 bases). This CDR3 contains 14 residues. V was pared by 0 bases and J by 15 bases, with 18 bases between. From germline, CDR1 is SEHNR and CDR2 FQNEAQ (reference sequence).

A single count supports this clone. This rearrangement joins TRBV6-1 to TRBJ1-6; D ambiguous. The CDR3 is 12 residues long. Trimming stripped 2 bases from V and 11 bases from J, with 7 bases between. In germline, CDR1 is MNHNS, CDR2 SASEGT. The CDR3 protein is CASSEFDTPLHF. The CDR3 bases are TGTGCCAGCAGTGAATTTGATACACCCCTCCACTTT.

CDR3 sequence (DNA): TGTGCCAGCAGCTCCTCCCCGAGCGGGAGTGGCGATGAGCAGTTCTTC. This encodes CASSSSPSGSGDEQFF. The rearrangement joins TRBV2 to TRBJ2-1; TRBD2 aligns across 8 bases. The CDR3 has 16 residues. Germline CDR1 reads SNHLY; CDR2 reads FYNNEI. Trimming at V came to 6 bases and at J to 8 bases, leaving 15 bases not matched to a gene.

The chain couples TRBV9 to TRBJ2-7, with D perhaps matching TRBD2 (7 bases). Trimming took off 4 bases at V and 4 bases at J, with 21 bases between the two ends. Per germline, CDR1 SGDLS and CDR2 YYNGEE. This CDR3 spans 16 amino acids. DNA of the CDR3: TGTGCCAGCAGCAAGGGGGGGCCGGCCGCTCATTACGAGCAGTACTTC. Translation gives CASSKGGPAAHYEQYF.

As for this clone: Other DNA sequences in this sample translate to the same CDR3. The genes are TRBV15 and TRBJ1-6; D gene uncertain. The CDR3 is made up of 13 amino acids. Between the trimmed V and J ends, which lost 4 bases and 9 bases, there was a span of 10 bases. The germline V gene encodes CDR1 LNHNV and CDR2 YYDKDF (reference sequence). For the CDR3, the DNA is TGTGCCACCAGCACCGGGCTCGGTTCACCCCTCCACTTT. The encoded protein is CATSTGLGSPLHF.

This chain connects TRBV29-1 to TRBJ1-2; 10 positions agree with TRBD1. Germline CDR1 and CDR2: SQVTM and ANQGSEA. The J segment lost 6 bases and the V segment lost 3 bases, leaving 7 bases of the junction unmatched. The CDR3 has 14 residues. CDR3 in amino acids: CSVDGTGDKDGYTF. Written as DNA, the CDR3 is TGCAGCGTTGACGGGACAGGGGACAAAGATGGCTACACCTTC.